This is a list of T cell receptor beta chains from one sample in a study of shared clonotypes between healthy human individuals. Profiled with immunoSEQ multiplex PCR; TCRdb holds only in-frame clones, not every one. The table lists some 900,000 clones, 60% to 85% of them singletons. Sequenced: memory CD4+ T cells sorted from blood. Receptors originate from a man younger than 35 in good health. Each CDR3 is given with its conserved first and last residue. The D gene is left open where the match is weak. Only part of the rows carry a size: once, few, many, or a class if the clone is expanded.

TRBJ2-2 TRBV30 . TRBD2 CAWSVLREWTGELFF TGTGCCTGGAGTGTACTGCGGGAGTGGACCGGGGAGCTGTTTTTT
TRBJ2-7 TRBV7-9 many TRBD2 CASSLGGLAGEQYF TGTGCCAGCAGCCTAGGGGGGCTAGCGGGCGAGCAGTACTTC
TRBJ2-5 TRBV19 once TRBD2 CASSRTSLETQYF TGTGCCAGTAGCCGGACTAGTTTGGAGACCCAGTACTTC
TRBJ2-7 TRBV10-3 . TRBD1 CAITSGTGNYEQYF TGTGCCATCACCTCCGGGACAGGGAATTACGAGCAGTACTTC
TRBJ2-1 TRBV29-1 . TRBD1 CSVEDRGADRGRNEQFF TGCAGCGTTGAAGATCGGGGGGCGGACAGGGGTAGAAATGAGCAGTTCTTC
TRBJ2-1 TRBV7-9 . . CASSLLGYNEQFF TGTGCCAGCAGCTTACTCGGATACAATGAGCAGTTCTTC
TRBJ1-2 TRBV19 . . CASSAQPGLLGGYTF TGTGCCAGTAGTGCCCAACCGGGCCTGCTGGGAGGCTACACCTTC
TRBJ2-7 TRBV2 . TRBD1 CASSREQGSPYEQYF TGTGCCAGCAGCAGGGAACAGGGGAGCCCCTACGAGCAGTACTTC
TRBJ2-4 TRBV5-5 . . CASSFSIGSKNIQYF TGTGCCAGCAGCTTTTCGATAGGCAGCAAAAACATTCAGTACTTC
TRBJ2-5 TRBV7-2 . TRBD2 CASSPRGSAGVLQETQYF TGTGCCAGCAGCCCGAGGGGATCGGCGGGAGTATTACAAGAGACCCAGTACTTC
TRBJ1-6 TRBV11-2 . . CASSRSWGSYNSPLHF TGTGCCAGCAGCCGGAGTTGGGGTTCCTATAATTCACCCCTCCACTTT
TRBJ2-7 TRBV7-9 once . CASSRVAGYEQYF TGTGCCAGCAGCCGAGTTGCGGGGTACGAGCAGTACTTC